These 5 T cell receptor beta chains share one sample of origin, sequenced in a study of PD-1 blockade in mismatch repair-deficient tumors. The method was immunoSEQ multiplex PCR; TCRdb's version includes in-frame clones alone and lacks a portion of them. This table has about 63,000 clones, 70% to 90% appearing once. The input for sequencing was peripheral blood, taken 52 weeks after starting pembrolizumab. Every receptor here comes from an adult with mismatch repair-deficient cancer.

V usage is TRBV4-1 and J usage is TRBJ2-7; the D gene is possibly TRBD2 (6 bases). Looked up from germline, CDR1 is MGHRA and CDR2 is YSYEKL. V lost 7 bases to trimming and J lost 7 bases, with 17 bases between them. The CDR3 runs 13 residues. The CDR3 loop is CASIDDGTGEQYF. Here the CDR3 DNA reads TGCGCCAGCATCGATGACGGGACTGGAGAGCAGTACTTC.

The rearrangement joins TRBV7-6 to TRBJ2-7, with D perhaps given as TRBD1 or TRBD2 (5 bases each). This CDR3 comprises 15 residues. With 6 bases removed from V and 2 bases from J, the gap between germline ends came to 17 bases. CDR1 is SGHVS, CDR2 FNYEAQ, per germline. CDR3 DNA sequence: TGTGCCAGCAGTGGGGGACCCTCAGGGCCCTACGAGCAGTACTTC. Residues: CASSGGPSGPYEQYF.

This chain joins TRBV30 and TRBJ1-1; D remains unclear. Germline CDR1 reads GTSNPN; CDR2 reads SVGIG (reference sequence). Between the trimmed V and J ends, which lost 2 bases and 2 bases, there was a span of 9 bases. The CDR3 covers 13 residues. CDR3 bases: TGTGCCTGGAGTCAGGACGGAAACACTGAAGCTTTCTTT. As protein: CAWSQDGNTEAFF. The full variable domain, completed using reference TRBV30 and TRBJ1-1, is SQTIHQWPATLVQPVGSPLSLECTVEGTSNPNLYWYRQAAGRGLQLLFYSVGIGQISSEVPQNLSASRPQDRQFILSSKKLLLSDSGFYLCAWSQDGNTEAFFGQGTRLTVV.

This chain connects TRBV6-1 to TRBJ2-3, with 7 bases that match TRBD1. V shed 3 bases and J 0 bases; nucleotides not matched to a gene: 3. The V gene's germline CDR1 is MNHNS and CDR2 SASEGT. There are 15 residues in the CDR3. The CDR3 region has the DNA TGTGCCAGCAGTGACCGGACAGGTAGCACAGATACGCAGTATTTT. Residues: CASSDRTGSTDTQYF.

This chain connects TRBV27 to TRBJ2-7; tentative D call: TRBD1 (5 bases). CDR1 is MNHEY and CDR2 is SMNVEV in the germline V gene (reference sequence). The CDR3 is 15 residues long. V lost 2 bases to trimming and J lost 1 base, with 12 bases between them. CDR3 sequence (DNA): TGTGCCAGCAGTTTAGAGGCAGGGTGGTCCTACGAGCAGTACTTC. Translated, it gives CASSLEAGWSYEQYF.